Each of the 12 T cell receptor beta chains below was sequenced from the same sample in a study of blood T cells in healthy people across ages. A second PCR, run for roughly 7 to 11 cycles, used a sample-barcoded 5' primer plus a J-beta primer mix. TCRdb called the 5' RACE reads again in MiXCR, with one record for every CDR3 protein. The sample has under 950,000 distinct CDR3 sequences; approximately 21% are singletons. Specimen: blood. The receptors come from a man between 65 and 85 years old in good health.

A note on this clonotype: At one end the junction does not follow the germline gene, possibly because of a read error. The chain joins TRBV15 to TRBJ2-5, with D unresolved. This CDR3 comprises 14 residues. CDR1 and CDR2 (germline): LNHNV, YYDKDF (reference sequence). CDR3 DNA: TGTGCTACCAGCAGAGAGTTATATCAAGAGACCCAGTACTTC. Protein sequence: CATSRELYQETQYF.

This clonotype has only a few counts. The rearrangement links TRBV7-2 to TRBJ2-7; D might be TRBD1 (5 bases). Trimming took off 5 bases at V and 0 bases at J, with 11 bases between the two ends. The CDR3 contains 14 residues. Germline lookup yields CDR1 SGHTA and CDR2 FQGNSA. The CDR3: CASSRTIGSYEQYF. Here the CDR3 DNA reads TGTGCCAGCAGCCGGACAATCGGCTCCTACGAGCAGTACTTC.

The rearrangement uses TRBV11-2 and TRBJ2-3, with 7 bases fitting TRBD2. The CDR3 runs 15 residues. Germline CDR1 reads SGHAT; CDR2 reads FQNNGV. V trimming: 1 base; J trimming: 8 bases; junction bases outside the gene matches: 9. In nucleotides, the CDR3 is TGTGCCAGCAGCTTAGCGGGGGGTCTCAAAGGTACGCAGTATTTT. Translation gives CASSLAGGLKGTQYF.

This clonotype was seen many times. The CDR3 coding sequence is TGTGCCAGTAGTAGAAGGGCAGATACGCAGTATTTT. It yields the protein CASSRRADTQYF. This sequence joins TRBV19 and TRBJ2-3, with D unclear. CDR3 length: 12 residues. V was trimmed by 4 bases and J by 4 bases, leaving 6 bases between them. Germline CDR1 LNHDA, CDR2 SQIVND (reference sequence).

In its sample, this clonotype was seen many times. The CDR3, as DNA: TGTGCCAGCTCACCACGCGTAGGGGGCACAGATACGCAGTATTTT. It yields the protein CASSPRVGGTDTQYF. This sequence joins TRBV18 and TRBJ2-3; D is perhaps TRBD1 (5 bases). This CDR3 is 15 amino acids long. Germline V CDR1 and CDR2: KGHSH, LQKENI. V shed 1 base and J shed 1 base, with 9 bases lying between them.

The genes are TRBV19 and TRBJ2-7, with D perhaps matching TRBD1 or TRBD2 (5 bases each). The CDR3 extends over 13 amino acids. The germline CDR1 and CDR2 sequences are LNHDA and SQIVND (reference sequence). Trimming removed 5 bases from V and 2 bases from J, with 10 bases in between. The CDR3 is CASSLGPAYEQYF. CDR3 DNA: TGTGCCAGTAGTTTGGGACCCGCCTACGAGCAGTACTTC.

This rearrangement joins TRBV5-1 to TRBJ1-2; the match to TRBD1 covers 9 bases. This CDR3 has 16 residues. Trimming cost V 0 bases and J 5 bases; bases outside gene matches: 8. Germline assignment: CDR1 SGHRS and CDR2 YFSETQ. CDR3 in amino acids: CASSLGGGQGSYGYTF. In DNA form, the CDR3 reads TGCGCCAGCAGCTTGGGAGGGGGACAGGGAAGTTATGGCTACACCTTC.

This clonotype has more than one count but fewer than ten. The genes are TRBV29-1 and TRBJ1-1, with 7 bases lining up with TRBD1. Germline assignment: CDR1 SQVTM and CDR2 ANQGSEA. V trimming: 3 bases; J trimming: 3 bases; junction bases outside the gene matches: 4. The CDR3 loop spans 13 amino acids. CDR3 amino acids: CSVDRQGYTEAFF. The CDR3 DNA reads as TGCAGCGTTGACCGACAGGGTTACACTGAAGCTTTCTTT.

The CDR3 loop reads CASRETGYSGNTIYF. The CDR3 nucleotides read TGTGCCAGCAGGGAGACAGGTTACTCTGGAAACACCATATATTTT. The chain carries TRBV12-3 or TRBV12-4 and TRBJ1-3; D might be TRBD1 (6 bases). V shed 6 bases and J shed 0 bases, with 12 bases lying between them. The CDR3 is 15 residues long.

The J gene is TRBJ1-2, the V gene TRBV20-1, with unresolved D. Trimming shortened V by 0 bases and J by 2 bases, and 10 bases separated the two germline ends. The CDR3 is 14 residues long. Germline CDR1 is DFQATT and CDR2 is SNEGSKA (reference sequence). CDR3 nucleotide sequence: TGCAGTGCTAGAGATGGAGGAAAGAACTATGGCTACACCTTC. It yields the protein CSARDGGKNYGYTF.

The rearrangement joins TRBV29-1 to TRBJ1-2; a possible D gene is TRBD1 (5 bases). Looked up from germline, CDR1 is SQVTM and CDR2 is ANQGSEA. Trimming shortened V by 3 bases and J by 6 bases, and 20 bases separated the two germline ends. This CDR3 contains 15 residues. CDR3 in amino acids: CSVEYGAVWGDGYTF. For the CDR3, the DNA is TGCAGCGTTGAGTACGGGGCCGTTTGGGGAGATGGCTACACCTTC.

This rearrangement joins TRBV2 to TRBJ2-3; D tentatively fits TRBD1 or TRBD2 (5 bases each). This CDR3 has 14 residues. Trimming took 7 bases from V and 11 from J, leaving 22 bases between them. Germline assignment: CDR1 SNHLY and CDR2 FYNNEI. The CDR3 DNA is TGTGCCAGCATGGCCGGGACCGCCGAGTTTGGGCAGTATTTT. This encodes CASMAGTAEFGQYF.